Detailed here is one T cell receptor beta chain. Its antigen is undetermined. The sample contains more than one DNA sequence encoding this CDR3. This sample is part of a study of T cell responses to AZD1222 COVID-19 vaccine. Broader study findings: Compared with day 0, the breadth and depth of the Spike-specific TCR repertoire rose significantly after two doses of AZD1222.

Repertoires were generated with immunoSEQ multiplex PCR, while TCRdb's copy carries only in-frame clones and drops some. The sample has roughly 140,000 clones; approximately 90% are singletons. There are 14 residues in the CDR3. V shed 0 bases, J shed 4 bases, and the junction held 2 bases outside the gene matches. Germline V gene data show CDR1 as MNHEY and CDR2 as SVGAGI. The chain couples TRBV6-5 to TRBJ1-2; 7 positions match TRBD1. The TCR originated in an adult in good health. Specimen: peripheral blood, collected on day 0 of AZD1222 vaccination. DNA for the CDR3: TGTGCCAGCAGTTACTCGACAGGGACCTATGGCTACACCTTC. Its translation: CASSYSTGTYGYTF.